This is a list of T cell receptor beta chains from one sample in a study of blood T cell repertoires in COVID-19. Libraries were prepared by immunoSEQ multiplex PCR; TCRdb keeps only in-frame clonotypes and omits some of them. Among about 350,000 clones listed, about 90% were seen once. Sequencing input: PBMCs or T cells enriched from blood (not recorded which). The receptors were sampled from a young woman who had recovered from COVID-19. Each CDR3 is given with its conserved first and last residue. The D gene is left open where the match is weak. Part of the rows lack a size; the others show once, few, many or a class for expanded clones.

d_call | clone_size | j_call | v_call | cdr3_nt | cdr3_aa
TRBD1 | NA | TRBJ2-1 | TRBV27 | TGTGCCAGCAGTTTATGGCCGGGACAGGGGAGCAATGAGCAGTTCTTC | CASSLWPGQGSNEQFF
NA | NA | TRBJ2-5 | TRBV7-7 | TGTGCTAGCACCAAGGACTCACAAGAGACCCAGTACTTC | CASTKDSQETQYF
NA | NA | TRBJ1-2 | TRBV12-3/TRBV12-4 | TGTGCCAGCAGCAGGGATGGCTACACCTTC | CASSRDGYTF
TRBD1 | NA | TRBJ2-6 | TRBV19 | TGTGCCAGTAGTATAGTGCATGGGACAGGGTCCCCTGGGGCCAACGTCCTGACTTTC | CASSIVHGTGSPGANVLTF
NA | once | TRBJ2-2 | TRBV5-1 | TGCGCCAGCAGCCCAACGTCGCAGGGAGGCACCGGGGAGCTGTTTTTT | CASSPTSQGGTGELFF
TRBD2 | NA | TRBJ2-7 | TRBV10-2 | TGCGCCAGCAGGGGGACTAGCGGATCCTACGAGCAGTACTTC | CASRGTSGSYEQYF
TRBD1 | NA | TRBJ2-3 | TRBV29-1 | TGCAGCGTCAGGGGGCTGGTAGGTGGCACAGATACGCAGTATTTT | CSVRGLVGGTDTQYF
NA | medium-sized | TRBJ2-1 | TRBV20-1 | TGCAGTGCTAGTCCCGGGACTGTGGGCTACAATGAGCAGTTCTTC | CSASPGTVGYNEQFF
TRBD2 | NA | TRBJ2-5 | TRBV3-1/TRBV3-2 | TGTGCCAGCAGCCAAGCTAGCGGGTTGACCAAAGAGACCCAGTACTTC | CASSQASGLTKETQYF
NA | NA | TRBJ1-1 | TRBV11-1 | TGTGCCAGCAGCTCAAACAGGGAGTACACTGAAGCTTTCTTT | CASSSNREYTEAFF
TRBD2 | NA | TRBJ2-2 | TRBV19 | TGTGCCACGCTCGGACTAGCGGCTGCGAACACCGGGGAGCTGTTTTTT | CATLGLAAANTGELFF
TRBD1 | many | TRBJ1-6 | TRBV7-3 | TGTGCCAGCAGCAGGACAGGGCCGAATTCACCCCTCCACTTT | CASSRTGPNSPLHF
NA | NA | TRBJ2-5 | TRBV2 | TGTGCCAGCAGGAGGGCCAGTCAAGAGACCCAGTACTTC | CASRRASQETQYF
NA | NA | TRBJ1-1 | TRBV10-3 | TGTGCCATCAGTGAGTCGGGGGGAATTGAAGCTTTCTTT | CAISESGGIEAFF
NA | NA | TRBJ2-7 | TRBV20-1 | TGCAGTGCTAGTAAAGGGACTTTCTACGAGCAGTACTTC | CSASKGTFYEQYF
TRBD2 | NA | TRBJ2-7 | TRBV5-3 | TGTGCCAGAAGCGTGGAAGCGGGAGGCTCCTACGAGCAGTACTTC | CARSVEAGGSYEQYF
NA | NA | TRBJ1-5 | TRBV28 | TGTGCCAGCAGTTTGAGGCAGCCCCAGCATTTT | CASSLRQPQHF
NA | NA | TRBJ1-3 | TRBV13 | TGTGCCAGCAGCTTAGGGGGTGGGAGCTCTGGAAACACCATATATTTT | CASSLGGGSSGNTIYF
TRBD2 | once | TRBJ2-1 | TRBV27 | TGTGCCAGCACCTCTAGCGGGAGACCAAATGAGCAGTTCTTC | CASTSSGRPNEQFF
NA | NA | TRBJ1-1 | TRBV19 | TGTGCCAGTACCCTCCTGAGTAGTGGCACTGAAGCTTTCTTT | CASTLLSSGTEAFF
NA | once | TRBJ1-1 | TRBV7-8 | TGTGCCAGCAGCTTAGCGGTAGCAGACACTGAAGCTTTCTTT | CASSLAVADTEAFF
NA | once | TRBJ2-3 | TRBV4-1 | TGCGCCAGCAGCCAACAACAGGGAAGTTTCAGGACAGATACGCAGTATTTT | CASSQQQGSFRTDTQYF
TRBD2 | NA | TRBJ2-3 | TRBV28 | TGTGCCAGCAGTTCCCCCGGGGGGGATACGCAGTATTTT | CASSSPGGDTQYF
NA | NA | TRBJ2-1 | TRBV5-6 | TGTGCCAGCAGTCTTATAACAGGGCCGACCCGTAACAATGAGCAGTTCTTC | CASSLITGPTRNNEQFF
NA | NA | TRBJ1-2 | TRBV27 | TGTGCCAGCAGTGCCCGACAGCCTAACTATGGCTACACCTTC | CASSARQPNYGYTF
NA | NA | TRBJ1-5 | TRBV6-5 | TGTGCCAGCAGTTACGGGGGCAGCAATCAGCCCCAGCATTTT | CASSYGGSNQPQHF
NA | NA | TRBJ2-5 | TRBV19 | TGTGCCAGTAGTATTGCGGGAATAGAAGAGACCCAGTACTTC | CASSIAGIEETQYF
TRBD1 | NA | TRBJ1-2 | TRBV4-1 | TGCGCCAGCAGCGAAGCCCCGGGACAGAATCCCTATGGCTACACCTTC | CASSEAPGQNPYGYTF
TRBD1 | NA | TRBJ1-1 | TRBV11-2 | TGTGCCAGCAGCCCGGACCGACAGGGGGGGGCTGAAGCTTTCTTT | CASSPDRQGGAEAFF
NA | once | TRBJ1-6 | TRBV11-2 | TGTGCCAGCAGCTTAGTTACGGGTGGAGGTTCACCCCTCCACTTT | CASSLVTGGGSPLHF
NA | NA | TRBJ2-1 | TRBV10-1 | TGCGCCAGCAGTGACGGGACAGAGCAGTTCTTC | CASSDGTEQFF
TRBD1 | NA | TRBJ2-1 | TRBV24-1 | TGTGCCACCAGTGCCTGGACAGGGGGCTTCAATGAGCAGTTCTTC | CATSAWTGGFNEQFF
NA | NA | TRBJ1-6 | TRBV19 | TGTGCCAGTAGTACCGTCGACAGCAGCTCCTATAATTCACCCCTCCACTTT | CASSTVDSSSYNSPLHF
TRBD1 | once | TRBJ1-2 | TRBV4-2 | TGTGCCAGCAGCCAAGGACCGGGACAGGGGGTGGATGGCTACACCTTC | CASSQGPGQGVDGYTF
TRBD2 | NA | TRBJ2-7 | TRBV7-8 | TGTGCCAGCAGCTCCATGGGACTAGCATCAGGCGAGCAGTACTTC | CASSSMGLASGEQYF
TRBD1 | NA | TRBJ2-7 | TRBV2 | TGTGCCAGCAGTGGGGGACAGGGCGGCATAGTCTACGAGCAGTACTTC | CASSGGQGGIVYEQYF
NA | NA | TRBJ2-7 | TRBV5-1 | TGCGCCAGCAGCTTGCCGGGGGACTACGAGCAGTACTTC | CASSLPGDYEQYF
TRBD2 | NA | TRBJ2-1 | TRBV2 | TGTGCCAGCAGTGGAATAGGAGCGGGAGTCGATGAGCAGTTCTTC | CASSGIGAGVDEQFF
NA | NA | TRBJ1-1 | TRBV7-9 | TGTGCCAGCAGCTTAACGTCAGGGTACACTGAAGCTTTCTTT | CASSLTSGYTEAFF
NA | NA | TRBJ1-2 | TRBV7-9 | TGTGCCAGCAGCTTAGCGGGATTTCCAGGGCGTCGCGGCTACACCTTC | CASSLAGFPGRRGYTF
TRBD1 | NA | TRBJ2-7 | TRBV13 | TGTGCCAGCAGGGAGGGCAGGGGGCTGTACGAGCAGTACTTC | CASREGRGLYEQYF
TRBD2 | NA | TRBJ2-1 | TRBV19 | TGTGCCAGTAGTATAGAAGGGGCGGGAGGGATCGACAATGAGCAGTTCTTC | CASSIEGAGGIDNEQFF
TRBD2 | NA | TRBJ2-3 | TRBV29-1 | TGCAGCGTGGGACTAGCGGGGGAGGTCACAGATACGCAGTATTTT | CSVGLAGEVTDTQYF
TRBD1 | NA | TRBJ1-2 | TRBV5-6 | TGTGCCAGCAGCGTTCACAGGGGTTATGGCTACACCTTC | CASSVHRGYGYTF
NA | NA | TRBJ1-5 | TRBV9 | TGTGCCAGCAGCGTAGAGCGGGGGCCCCAGCATTTT | CASSVERGPQHF